What follows are 8 T cell receptor beta chains derived from one specimen sequenced in a study of blood T cell repertoires in COVID-19. Using immunoSEQ multiplex PCR, the repertoire was profiled, and TCRdb retains in-frame clones only, with some absent. The sample consists of 220,000 or so clones, around 87% of them appearing once. The sample was peripheral blood. All receptors come from a woman aged 50 to 60 with COVID-19, enrolled during active disease.

J is TRBJ2-2 and V is TRBV2; D call uncertain. Trimming took 0 bases from V and 4 from J, leaving 6 bases between them. Germline CDR1 is SNHLY and CDR2 is FYNNEI. The CDR3 totals 14 residues. The CDR3 loop is CASSEARGTGELFF. The CDR3 coding sequence is TGTGCCAGCAGTGAAGCGCGAGGCACCGGGGAGCTGTTTTTT.

The chain uses TRBV7-2 and TRBJ2-3; 7 bases align to TRBD2. Per the germline V gene, CDR1 is SGHTA and CDR2 is FQGNSA. With V trimmed by 5 bases and J by 5 bases, 13 bases remained unmatched. This CDR3 region has 16 residues. CDR3 amino acids: CASSIEGGGVGDTQYF. CDR3 sequence (DNA): TGTGCCAGCAGCATCGAAGGTGGGGGGGTAGGAGATACGCAGTATTTT.

V and J are TRBV9 and TRBJ1-3, with 7 bases fitting TRBD1. Germline CDR1 is SGDLS and CDR2 is YYNGEE. The CDR3 runs 19 residues. V shed 4 bases and J 7 bases; nucleotides not matched to a gene: 23. For the CDR3, the DNA is TGTGCCAGCAGCAGCCGACAGGGTGTACCCGAACAGTATGGCAACACCATATATTTT. It codes for CASSSRQGVPEQYGNTIYF.

This chain joins TRBV4-1 and TRBJ1-1; 8 nucleotides agree with TRBD1. The CDR3 has 15 residues. Germline CDR1 and CDR2: MGHRA and YSYEKL. The V segment lost 1 base and the J segment 1 base; nucleotides outside the gene matches: 2. The DNA for the CDR3 is TGCGCCAGCAGCCAAGCCGGACAGGGGAACACTGAAGCTTTCTTT. This gives the protein CASSQAGQGNTEAFF.

A few counts support this clone. The V and J genes are TRBV25-1 and TRBJ2-5; no clear D gene. V was shortened by 7 bases and J by 4 bases, with 19 bases between the two germline ends. CDR3 length equals 15 residues. Germline CDR1 MGHDK, CDR2 SYGVNS. The CDR3 region has the DNA TGTGCCAGCACCTTTGATTCGGTCCAACCAGAGACCCAGTACTTC. Its protein is CASTFDSVQPETQYF.

This rearrangement joins TRBV7-3 to TRBJ1-2; D ambiguous. The CDR3 is 21 residues long. The ends were cut back, 1 base at V and 1 base at J, with 28 bases in the middle. The V gene's germline CDR1 is SGHTA and CDR2 FQGTGA. DNA for the CDR3: TGTGCCAGCAGCTTAAAGAGGCCGAAACTTAAAGAGGCCCTCGGTAACTATGGCTACACCTTC. Encoded protein: CASSLKRPKLKEALGNYGYTF.

This clone was found once. The CDR3 sequence is CASIARANYGYTF. CDR3 in DNA: TGTGCCAGCATAGCGAGAGCTAACTATGGCTACACCTTC. The chain links TRBV6-5 to TRBJ1-2; D gene ambiguous. The CDR3 totals 13 residues. Trimming took 7 bases from V and 0 from J, leaving 9 bases between them. CDR1 MNHEY and CDR2 SVGAGI come from the germline V gene.

The table lists this clone with a count of one. The chain recombines TRBV10-3 with TRBJ1-1; tentative D call: TRBD1 (6 bases). V was clipped by 10 bases and J by 3 bases, with 15 bases between them. Germline loops: CDR1 ENHRY, CDR2 SYGVKD. The CDR3 has 13 residues. In nucleotides, the CDR3 is TGTGCCAGTCGACAGGAAAGGGACACTGAAGCTTTCTTT. Protein sequence: CASRQERDTEAFF.